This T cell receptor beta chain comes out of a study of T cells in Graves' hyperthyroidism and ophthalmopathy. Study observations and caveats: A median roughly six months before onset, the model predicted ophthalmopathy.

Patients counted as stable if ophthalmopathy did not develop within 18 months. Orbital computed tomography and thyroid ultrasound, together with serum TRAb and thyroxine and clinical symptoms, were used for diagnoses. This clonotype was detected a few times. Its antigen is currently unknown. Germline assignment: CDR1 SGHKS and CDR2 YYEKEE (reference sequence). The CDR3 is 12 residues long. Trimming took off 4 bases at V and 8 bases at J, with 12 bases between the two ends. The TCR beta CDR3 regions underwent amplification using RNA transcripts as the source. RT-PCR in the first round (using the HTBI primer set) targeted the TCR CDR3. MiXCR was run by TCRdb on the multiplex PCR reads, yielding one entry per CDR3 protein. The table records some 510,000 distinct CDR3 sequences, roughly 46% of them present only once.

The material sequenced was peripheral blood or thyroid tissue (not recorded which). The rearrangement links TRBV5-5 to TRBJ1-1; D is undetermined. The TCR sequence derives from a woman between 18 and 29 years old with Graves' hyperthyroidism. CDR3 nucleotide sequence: TGTGCCAGCAGCCCCATTCCTGGGGAAGCTTTCTTT. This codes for CASSPIPGEAFF.